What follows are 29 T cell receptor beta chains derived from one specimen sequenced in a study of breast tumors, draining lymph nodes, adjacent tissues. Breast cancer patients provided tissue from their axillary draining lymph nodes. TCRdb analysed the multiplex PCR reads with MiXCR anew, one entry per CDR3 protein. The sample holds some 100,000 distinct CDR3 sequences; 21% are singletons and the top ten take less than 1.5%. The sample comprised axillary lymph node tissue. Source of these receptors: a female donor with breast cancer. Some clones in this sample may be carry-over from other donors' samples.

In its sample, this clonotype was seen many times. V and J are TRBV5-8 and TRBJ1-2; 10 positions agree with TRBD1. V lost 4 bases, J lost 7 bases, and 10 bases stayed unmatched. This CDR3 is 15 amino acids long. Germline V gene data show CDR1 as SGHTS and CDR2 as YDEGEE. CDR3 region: CASSPKDRGIIGYTF. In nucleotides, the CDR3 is TGTGCCAGCAGCCCCAAGGACAGGGGGATAATTGGCTACACCTTC.

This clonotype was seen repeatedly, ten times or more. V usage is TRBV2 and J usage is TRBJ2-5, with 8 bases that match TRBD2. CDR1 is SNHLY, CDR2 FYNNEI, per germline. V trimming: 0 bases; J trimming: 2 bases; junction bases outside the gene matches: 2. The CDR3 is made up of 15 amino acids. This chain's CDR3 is CASSEAGRAQETQYF. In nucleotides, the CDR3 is TGTGCCAGCAGTGAAGCCGGGAGGGCACAAGAGACCCAGTACTTC.

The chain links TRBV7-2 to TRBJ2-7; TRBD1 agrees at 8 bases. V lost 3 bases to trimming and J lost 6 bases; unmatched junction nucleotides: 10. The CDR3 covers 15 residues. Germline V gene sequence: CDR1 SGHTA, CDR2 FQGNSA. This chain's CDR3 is CASSFLWTGRGEQYF. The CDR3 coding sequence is TGTGCCAGCAGCTTTCTCTGGACAGGGCGAGGCGAGCAGTACTTC.

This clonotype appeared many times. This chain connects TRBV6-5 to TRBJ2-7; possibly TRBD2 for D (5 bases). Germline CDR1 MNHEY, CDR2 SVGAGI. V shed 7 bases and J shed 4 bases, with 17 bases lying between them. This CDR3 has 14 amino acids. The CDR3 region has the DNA TGTGCCAGCACCAACTCCCTTCCGGGGTACGAGCAGTACTTC. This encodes CASTNSLPGYEQYF.

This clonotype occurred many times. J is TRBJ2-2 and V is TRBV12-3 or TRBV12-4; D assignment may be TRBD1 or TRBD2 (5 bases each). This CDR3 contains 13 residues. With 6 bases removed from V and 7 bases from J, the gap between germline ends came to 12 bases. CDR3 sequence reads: CASRGVLGGELFF. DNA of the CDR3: TGTGCCAGCAGGGGGGTGCTAGGCGGGGAGCTGTTTTTT.

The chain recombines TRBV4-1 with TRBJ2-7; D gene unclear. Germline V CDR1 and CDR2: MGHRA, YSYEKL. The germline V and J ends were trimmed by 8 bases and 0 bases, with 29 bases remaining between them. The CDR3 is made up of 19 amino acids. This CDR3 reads CASGRDRDTSSSGSYEQYF. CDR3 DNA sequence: TGCGCCAGCGGCCGAGATCGCGACACCTCTTCAAGTGGCTCCTACGAGCAGTACTTC.

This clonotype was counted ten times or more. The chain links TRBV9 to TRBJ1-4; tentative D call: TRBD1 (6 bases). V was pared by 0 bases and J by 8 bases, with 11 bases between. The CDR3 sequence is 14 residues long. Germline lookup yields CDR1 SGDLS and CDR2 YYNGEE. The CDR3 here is CASSVGGTQEKLFF. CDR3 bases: TGTGCCAGCAGCGTAGGCGGGACACAGGAAAAACTGTTTTTT.

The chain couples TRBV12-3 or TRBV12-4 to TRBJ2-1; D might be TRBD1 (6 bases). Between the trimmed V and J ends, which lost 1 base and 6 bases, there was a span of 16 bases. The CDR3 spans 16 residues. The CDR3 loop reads CASSLVSWGPTNEQFF. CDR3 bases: TGTGCCAGCAGTTTAGTCTCCTGGGGGCCTACCAATGAGCAGTTCTTC.

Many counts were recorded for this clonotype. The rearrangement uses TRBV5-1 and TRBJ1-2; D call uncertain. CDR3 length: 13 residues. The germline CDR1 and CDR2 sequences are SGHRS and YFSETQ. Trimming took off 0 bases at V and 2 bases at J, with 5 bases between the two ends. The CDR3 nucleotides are TGCGCCAGCAGCTTGGACCCGAACTATGGCTACACCTTC. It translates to CASSLDPNYGYTF. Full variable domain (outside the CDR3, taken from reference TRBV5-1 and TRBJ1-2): KAGVTQTPRYLIKTRGQQVTLSCSPISGHRSVSWYQQTPGQGLQFLFEYFSETQRNKGNFPGRFSGRQFSNSRSEMNVSTLELGDSALYLCASSLDPNYGYTFGSGTRLTVV.

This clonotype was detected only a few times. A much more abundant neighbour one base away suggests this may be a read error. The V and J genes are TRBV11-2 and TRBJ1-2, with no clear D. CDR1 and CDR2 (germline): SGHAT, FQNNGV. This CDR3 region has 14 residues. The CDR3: CASSLDGGFYGHTF. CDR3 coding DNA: TGTGCCAGCAGCTTAGATGGAGGTTTCTATGGCCACACCTTC.

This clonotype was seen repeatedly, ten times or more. CDR3 DNA: TGTGCCAGCATTGGAGGATCCTACGAGCAGTACTTC. Translated, it gives CASIGGSYEQYF. The genes are TRBV2 and TRBJ2-7; maybe TRBD2 (5 bases). V was pared by 7 bases and J by 1 base, with 8 bases between. CDR3 length: 12 amino acids. Germline CDR1 and CDR2: SNHLY and FYNNEI. Based on the CDR3 plus reference TRBV2 and TRBJ2-7, the full variable domain is EPEVTQTPSHQVTQMGQEVILRCVPISNHLYFYWYRQILGQKVEFLVSFYNNEISEKSEIFDDQFSVERPDGSNFTLKIRSTKLEDSAMYFCASIGGSYEQYFGPGTRLTVT.

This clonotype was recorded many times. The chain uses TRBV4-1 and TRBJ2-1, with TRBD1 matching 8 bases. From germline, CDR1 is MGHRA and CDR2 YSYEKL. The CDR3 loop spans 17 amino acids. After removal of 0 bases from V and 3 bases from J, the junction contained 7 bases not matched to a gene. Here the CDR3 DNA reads TGCGCCAGCAGCCAAGACTTAGTAGGACAGGGCTACAATGAGCAGTTCTTC. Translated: CASSQDLVGQGYNEQFF.

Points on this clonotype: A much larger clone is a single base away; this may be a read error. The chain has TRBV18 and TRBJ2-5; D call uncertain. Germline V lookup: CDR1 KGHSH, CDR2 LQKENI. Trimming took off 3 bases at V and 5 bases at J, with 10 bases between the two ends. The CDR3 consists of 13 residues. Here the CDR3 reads CASSPLNQETQYF. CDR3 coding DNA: TGTGCCAGCTCACCGCTGAATCAGGAGACCCAGTACTTC.

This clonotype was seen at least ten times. This CDR3 reads CATSVGDGYTF. As DNA, the CDR3 is TGTGCCACCAGTGTCGGGGATGGCTACACCTTC. The V call is TRBV24-1, the J call TRBJ1-2; D gene ambiguous. The CDR3 runs 11 residues. Germline values: CDR1 KGHDR, CDR2 SFDVKD. V was shortened by 5 bases and J by 6 bases, with 6 bases between the two germline ends.

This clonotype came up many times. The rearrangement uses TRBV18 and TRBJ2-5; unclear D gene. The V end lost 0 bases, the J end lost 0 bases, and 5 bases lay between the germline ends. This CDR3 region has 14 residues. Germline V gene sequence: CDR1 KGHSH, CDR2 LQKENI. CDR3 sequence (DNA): TGTGCCAGCTCACCACCGTCCAACCAAGAGACCCAGTACTTC. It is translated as CASSPPSNQETQYF.

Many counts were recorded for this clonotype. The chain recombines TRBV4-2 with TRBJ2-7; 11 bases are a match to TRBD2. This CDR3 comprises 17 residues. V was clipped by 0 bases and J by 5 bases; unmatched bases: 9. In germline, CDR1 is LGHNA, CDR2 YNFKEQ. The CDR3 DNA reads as TGTGCCAGCAGCCAAGACCTAACTAGCGGGGGCCGGCACGAGCAGTACTTC. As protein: CASSQDLTSGGRHEQYF.

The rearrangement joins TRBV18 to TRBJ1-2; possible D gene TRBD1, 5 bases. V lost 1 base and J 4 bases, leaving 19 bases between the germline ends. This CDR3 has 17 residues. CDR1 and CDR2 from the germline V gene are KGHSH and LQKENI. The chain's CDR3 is CASSPLLGQGRLYGYTF. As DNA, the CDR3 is TGTGCCAGCTCACCACTGCTCGGGCAGGGTAGGCTCTATGGCTACACCTTC.

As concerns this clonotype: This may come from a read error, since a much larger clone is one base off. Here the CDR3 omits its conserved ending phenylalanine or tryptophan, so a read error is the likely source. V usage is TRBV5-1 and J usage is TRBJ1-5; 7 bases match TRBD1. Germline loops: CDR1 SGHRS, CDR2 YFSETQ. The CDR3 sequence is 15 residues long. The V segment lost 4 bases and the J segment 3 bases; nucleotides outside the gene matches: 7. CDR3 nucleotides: TGCGCCAGCAGCACAACGACAGGGAACAATCAGCCCCAGCATCTT. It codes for CASSTTTGNNQPQHL.

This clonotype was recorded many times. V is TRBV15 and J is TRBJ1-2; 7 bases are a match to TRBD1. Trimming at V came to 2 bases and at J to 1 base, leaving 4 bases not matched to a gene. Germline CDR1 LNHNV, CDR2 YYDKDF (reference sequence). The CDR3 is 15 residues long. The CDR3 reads CATSRHGTDNYGYTF. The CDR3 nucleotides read TGTGCCACCAGCAGACACGGGACAGATAACTATGGCTACACCTTC.

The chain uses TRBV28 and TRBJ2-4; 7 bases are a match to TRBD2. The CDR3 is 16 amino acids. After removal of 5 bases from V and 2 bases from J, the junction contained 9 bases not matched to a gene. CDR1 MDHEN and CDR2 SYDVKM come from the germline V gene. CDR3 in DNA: TGTGCCAGCAGTACGACTAGCTATCTAACCAAAAACATTCAGTACTTC. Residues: CASSTTSYLTKNIQYF.

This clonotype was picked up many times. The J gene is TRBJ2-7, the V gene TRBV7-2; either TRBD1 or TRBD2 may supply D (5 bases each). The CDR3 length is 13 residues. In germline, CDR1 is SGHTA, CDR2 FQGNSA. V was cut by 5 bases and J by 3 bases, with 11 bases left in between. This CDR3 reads CASSRDPGYEQYF. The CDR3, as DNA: TGTGCCAGCAGCCGGGACCCGGGCTACGAGCAGTACTTC.

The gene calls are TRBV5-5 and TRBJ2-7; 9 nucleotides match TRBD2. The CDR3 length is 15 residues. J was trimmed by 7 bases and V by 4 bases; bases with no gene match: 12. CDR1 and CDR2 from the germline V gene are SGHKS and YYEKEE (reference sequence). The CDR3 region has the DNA TGTGCCAGCAGCCAAGAAATAGCGGGGGCCGGAGAGCAGTACTTC. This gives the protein CASSQEIAGAGEQYF.

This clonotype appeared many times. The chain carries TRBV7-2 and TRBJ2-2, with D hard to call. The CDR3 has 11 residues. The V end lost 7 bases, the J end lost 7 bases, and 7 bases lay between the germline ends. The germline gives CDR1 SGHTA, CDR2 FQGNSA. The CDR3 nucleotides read TGTGCCAGCACCAGCGACGGGGAGCTGTTTTTT. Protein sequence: CASTSDGELFF.

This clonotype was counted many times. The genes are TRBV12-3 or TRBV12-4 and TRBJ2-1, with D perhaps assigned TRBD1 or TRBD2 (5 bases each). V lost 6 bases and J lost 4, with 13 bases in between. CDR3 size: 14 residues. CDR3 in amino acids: CASSQGTRYNEQFF. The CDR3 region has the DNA TGTGCCAGCAGCCAAGGGACGAGATACAATGAGCAGTTCTTC.

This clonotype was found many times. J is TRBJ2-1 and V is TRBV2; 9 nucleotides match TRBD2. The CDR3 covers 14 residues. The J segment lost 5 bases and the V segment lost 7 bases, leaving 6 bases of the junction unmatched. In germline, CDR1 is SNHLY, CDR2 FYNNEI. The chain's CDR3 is CASTTGLANNEQFF. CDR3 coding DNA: TGTGCCAGCACCACGGGACTAGCTAACAATGAGCAGTTCTTC.

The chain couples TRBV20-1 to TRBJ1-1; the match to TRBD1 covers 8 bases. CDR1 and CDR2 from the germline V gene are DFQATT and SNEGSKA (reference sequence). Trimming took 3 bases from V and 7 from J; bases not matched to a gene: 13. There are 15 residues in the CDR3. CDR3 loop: CSARRQGTSRGEAFF. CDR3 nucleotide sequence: TGCAGTGCTAGGCGACAGGGGACCTCAAGGGGTGAAGCTTTCTTT.

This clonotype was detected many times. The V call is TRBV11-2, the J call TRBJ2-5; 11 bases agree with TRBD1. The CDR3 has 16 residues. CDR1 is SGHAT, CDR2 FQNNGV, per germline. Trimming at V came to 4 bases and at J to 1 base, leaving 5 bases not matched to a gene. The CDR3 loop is CASSSGTGGRQETQYF. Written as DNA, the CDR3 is TGTGCCAGCAGCTCCGGGACAGGGGGGCGCCAAGAGACCCAGTACTTC.

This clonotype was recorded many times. DNA of the CDR3: TGCGCCAGCAGCCCCCGAGCGTCCGGGACTAGCGGTTACGAGCAGTACTTC. Its translation: CASSPRASGTSGYEQYF. The chain is built from TRBV5-1 and TRBJ2-7; the match to TRBD2 covers 11 bases. This CDR3 has 17 residues. Germline V gives CDR1 SGHRS, CDR2 YFSETQ. With 4 bases clipped from V and 4 bases from J, the junction kept 13 bases outside the gene matches.

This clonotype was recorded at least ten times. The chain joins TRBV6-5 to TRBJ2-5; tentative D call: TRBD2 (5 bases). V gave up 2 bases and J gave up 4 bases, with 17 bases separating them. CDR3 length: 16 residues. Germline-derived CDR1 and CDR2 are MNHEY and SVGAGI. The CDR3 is CASSYDLTSGGETQYF. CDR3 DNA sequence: TGTGCCAGCAGTTACGACCTGACGAGTGGAGGAGAGACCCAGTACTTC.